Listed here are 15 T cell receptor beta chains from one sample, sequenced in a study of blood T cell repertoires in COVID-19. Clones were sequenced by immunoSEQ multiplex PCR, and TCRdb holds only the in-frame ones, with some missing. The sample shows under 60,000 clones, about nine tenths of them seen only once. The material sequenced was peripheral blood. These receptors were obtained from a human donor with acute or convalescent COVID-19. The donor label of this sample is uncertain.

This chain joins TRBV5-6 and TRBJ1-4, with 7 bases aligning to TRBD1. The germline gives CDR1 SGHDT, CDR2 YYEEEE. The V segment lost 4 bases and the J segment 0 bases; nucleotides outside the gene matches: 6. CDR3 length: 16 amino acids. CDR3 in amino acids: CASSEFQGATNEKLFF. For the CDR3, the DNA is TGTGCCAGCAGCGAATTCCAGGGGGCAACTAATGAAAAACTGTTTTTT.

The chain links TRBV25-1 to TRBJ1-4, with 7 bases lining up with TRBD1. Germline V gene lookup returns CDR1 MGHDK and CDR2 SYGVNS. This CDR3 has 13 amino acids. The V and J ends lost 4 bases and 6 bases, in that order; junction bases with no gene match: 2. The CDR3 nucleotides are TGTGCCAGCAGTGCCCAGGGGGATGAAAAACTGTTTTTT. The encoded protein is CASSAQGDEKLFF. Looking up the rest from reference TRBV25-1 and TRBJ1-4 gives the full variable domain: EADIYQTPRYLVIGTGKKITLECSQTMGHDKMYWYQQDPGMELHLIHYSYGVNSTEKGDLSSESTVSRIRTEHFPLTLESARPSHTSQYLCASSAQGDEKLFFGSGTQLSVL.

V gene TRBV2 combines with J gene TRBJ2-2; 10 bases agree with TRBD1. The CDR3 runs 16 residues. Trimming took 2 bases from V and 8 from J; bases not matched to a gene: 8. CDR1 is SNHLY, CDR2 FYNNEI, per germline. The CDR3 protein is CASSERVGQGVGELFF. CDR3 DNA sequence: TGTGCCAGCAGTGAACGCGTAGGACAGGGGGTGGGGGAGCTGTTTTTT.

The V gene is TRBV11-3, the J gene TRBJ1-1, with D possibly matching TRBD1 (5 bases). The ends were cut back, 6 bases at V and 0 bases at J, with 11 bases in the middle. The length of the CDR3 is 14 residues. Germline V gene sequence: CDR1 SGHNT, CDR2 YENEEA. In DNA form, the CDR3 reads TGTGCCAGCAGTCAGACAGCATTGAACACTGAAGCTTTCTTT. As protein: CASSQTALNTEAFF.

V is TRBV9 and J is TRBJ2-1, with 11 bases fitting TRBD2. Looked up from germline, CDR1 is SGDLS and CDR2 is YYNGEE. This CDR3 has 15 amino acids. V shed 0 bases and J 7 bases; nucleotides not matched to a gene: 3. CDR3 sequence: CASSVEGLAENEQFF. The DNA for the CDR3 is TGTGCCAGCAGCGTAGAGGGACTAGCGGAAAATGAGCAGTTCTTC.

This clone has just one count. The chain couples TRBV29-1 to TRBJ2-3; TRBD1 is a possible D gene (7 bases). The germline V gene has CDR1 SQVTM and CDR2 ANQGSEA. CDR3 length: 15 residues. V was clipped by 6 bases and J by 0 bases, with 16 bases between them. This CDR3 reads CSVPRAGQSTDTQYF. The CDR3 DNA reads as TGCAGCGTCCCCAGGGCGGGACAGAGCACAGATACGCAGTATTTT.

V usage is TRBV2 and J usage is TRBJ2-7; 8 nucleotides match TRBD2. The ends lost 6 bases at V and 3 bases at J; junction bases unmatched: 10. From germline, CDR1 is SNHLY and CDR2 FYNNEI. The CDR3 is 15 residues long. CDR3 protein: CASSDGVRGGYEQYV. The CDR3 bases are TGTGCCAGCAGCGATGGCGTCCGGGGGGGCTACGAGCAGTACGTC.

The rearrangement links TRBV18 to TRBJ2-7, with D perhaps TRBD1 (5 bases). This CDR3 is 12 amino acids long. Germline-derived CDR1 and CDR2 are KGHSH and LQKENI. Between the trimmed V and J ends, which lost 4 bases and 1 base, there was a span of 5 bases. This CDR3 is CASSRQSYEQYF. Here the CDR3 DNA reads TGTGCCAGCTCACGACAGTCCTACGAGCAGTACTTC.

The genes are TRBV7-2 and TRBJ1-4; 10 bases align to TRBD1. The CDR3 is made up of 15 amino acids. The germline gives CDR1 SGHTA, CDR2 FQGNSA. The J segment lost 7 bases and the V segment lost 5 bases, leaving 7 bases of the junction unmatched. This CDR3 reads CASSPDRGQSEKLFF. CDR3 coding DNA: TGTGCCAGCAGCCCAGACAGGGGGCAAAGTGAAAAACTGTTTTTT.

The CDR3 DNA reads as TGTGCCAGCAGTACAGGGACAGGGGGAGCAAGGGAGCAGTACTTC. Translated, it gives CASSTGTGGAREQYF. The chain uses TRBV28 and TRBJ2-7; 11 bases line up with TRBD1. The CDR3 runs to 15 residues. V was pared by 5 bases and J by 7 bases, with 10 bases of the junction left unmatched. CDR1 MDHEN and CDR2 SYDVKM come from the germline V gene.

The chain carries TRBV9 and TRBJ2-1; TRBD1 aligns across 7 bases. The CDR3 is 16 residues long. Germline loops: CDR1 SGDLS, CDR2 YYNGEE. J was trimmed by 0 bases and V by 3 bases; bases with no gene match: 6. CDR3 nucleotide sequence: TGTGCCAGCAGCGCCCCAACAGGGGACTCCTACAATGAGCAGTTCTTC. It yields the protein CASSAPTGDSYNEQFF.

Here the CDR3 reads CASRLTGEGTEAFF. CDR3 DNA: TGTGCCAGCAGATTGACAGGGGAGGGCACTGAAGCTTTCTTT. The rearrangement uses TRBV2 and TRBJ1-1, with TRBD1 matching over 8 bases. The CDR3 runs to 14 residues. Germline values: CDR1 SNHLY, CDR2 FYNNEI. The V and J ends lost 6 bases and 4 bases, in that order; junction bases with no gene match: 7.

The chain has TRBV28 and TRBJ1-5, with TRBD1 as a possible D gene (6 bases). The germline CDR1 and CDR2 sequences are MDHEN and SYDVKM. With 5 bases removed from V and 3 bases from J, the gap between germline ends came to 11 bases. The CDR3 has 14 amino acids. The CDR3 protein is CASSRTASNQPQHF. In nucleotides, the CDR3 is TGTGCCAGCAGTCGGACAGCCTCCAATCAGCCCCAGCATTTT.

V is TRBV18 and J is TRBJ1-5; D may be TRBD1 (5 bases). This CDR3 has 14 residues. The V end lost 3 bases, the J end lost 1 base, and 7 bases lay between the germline ends. Germline assignment: CDR1 KGHSH and CDR2 LQKENI. CDR3 protein: CASSPPGSNQPQHF. CDR3 bases: TGTGCCAGCTCACCCCCAGGGAGCAATCAGCCCCAGCATTTT.

This clone has more than one count but fewer than ten. The chain links TRBV30 to TRBJ2-6; tentatively, D is TRBD1 (5 bases). The CDR3 contains 15 residues. The germline V gene has CDR1 GTSNPN and CDR2 SVGIG (reference sequence). V was clipped by 4 bases and J by 4 bases, with 14 bases between them. CDR3 sequence: CAWNEVGAGANVLTF. CDR3 sequence (DNA): TGTGCCTGGAACGAGGTAGGGGCAGGGGCCAACGTCCTGACTTTC.